The rows below give T cell receptor beta chains drawn from one sample of a study of blood T cell repertoires in COVID-19. Profiled with immunoSEQ multiplex PCR; TCRdb holds only in-frame clones, not every one. The sample contains tens of thousands of clones, 75% to 80% of which appear only once. The source material was peripheral blood. The receptors were gathered from a human donor in a cohort sampled during active COVID-19. CDR3s include the opening cysteine and the closing phenylalanine or tryptophan. D genes are given only for firm matches. Size values are once, few and many counts, or a class for expanded clones, and some rows have none.

size	D	V	J	CDR3	DNA
few	TRBD1	TRBV10-3	TRBJ2-3	CASKSQGQGTDTQYF	TGTGCCTCCAAAAGTCAGGGACAGGGTACAGATACGCAGTATTTT
.	.	TRBV21-1	TRBJ2-7	CASSIGREGSNEQYF	TGTGCCAGCAGCATTGGGCGGGAGGGCTCGAACGAGCAGTACTTC
.	.	TRBV30	TRBJ1-1	CAWRGDLNTEAFF	TGTGCCTGGAGGGGAGATTTGAACACTGAAGCTTTCTTT
.	TRBD2	TRBV7-2	TRBJ2-7	CASRGTSDIYEQYF	TGTGCCAGCAGGGGGACTAGCGATATCTACGAGCAGTACTTC
once	.	TRBV5-6	TRBJ1-1	CASSLIRNTEAFF	TGTGCCAGCAGCTTGATCAGGAACACTGAAGCTTTCTTT
.	TRBD2	TRBV14	TRBJ2-1	CASSREAGGAYNEQFF	TGTGCCAGCAGCCGAGAAGCGGGAGGGGCCTACAATGAGCAGTTCTTC
once	.	TRBV6-2/TRBV6-3	TRBJ2-7	CASSYFPLRDSYEQYF	TGTGCCAGCAGTTACTTCCCGTTGAGGGATTCCTACGAGCAGTACTTC
.	TRBD2	TRBV5-1	TRBJ2-3	CASSLREAKTTDTQYF	TGCGCCAGCAGCCTCCGGGAGGCGAAGACCACAGATACGCAGTATTTT
.	TRBD2	TRBV5-6	TRBJ2-7	CASSFQTSGGPQQYF	TGTGCCAGCAGCTTCCAGACTAGCGGGGGCCCCCAGCAGTACTTC
.	.	TRBV10-3	TRBJ1-6	CAISESQGGNSPLHF	TGTGCCATCAGTGAGTCTCAAGGAGGGAATTCACCCCTCCACTTT
.	TRBD1	TRBV30	TRBJ1-3	CAWTQGVVNRLGNTIYF	TGTGCCTGGACCCAGGGGGTTGTGAATAGGCTCGGAAACACCATATATTTT
.	.	TRBV4-2	TRBJ2-7	CASSQGGSRDEQYF	TGTGCCAGCAGCCAAGGAGGGAGCCGCGACGAGCAGTACTTC
.	TRBD2	TRBV7-9	TRBJ2-3	CASSFGGAADTQYF	TGTGCCAGCAGCTTCGGGGGGGCAGCAGATACGCAGTATTTT
.	TRBD1	TRBV5-1	TRBJ2-5	CASSLAGTGKTQYF	TGCGCCAGCAGCTTGGCGGGGACAGGGAAGACCCAGTACTTC
few	TRBD1	TRBV6-5	TRBJ2-7	CASRGDRAGEQYF	TGTGCCAGCAGAGGAGACAGGGCTGGTGAGCAGTACTTC
.	TRBD2	TRBV3-1/TRBV3-2	TRBJ2-5	CASSNPGLAGAGGETQYF	TGTGCCAGCAGTAATCCGGGACTAGCGGGCGCAGGGGGAGAGACCCAGTACTTC
few	.	TRBV6-5	TRBJ1-5	CASSSGNQPQHF	TGTGCCAGCAGTAGCGGCAATCAGCCCCAGCATTTT
.	.	TRBV29-1	TRBJ2-7	CSVVLGLISYEQYF	TGCAGCGTTGTCTTAGGACTCATCTCCTACGAGCAGTACTTC
.	.	TRBV7-9	TRBJ2-5	CASSLGAGGKETQYF	TGTGCCAGCAGCTTAGGGGCTGGCGGGAAAGAGACCCAGTACTTC
.	TRBD2	TRBV29-1	TRBJ2-5	CSVQIAGAQETQYF	TGCAGCGTACAAATAGCGGGAGCCCAAGAGACCCAGTACTTC
.	TRBD1	TRBV7-9	TRBJ1-6	CASTRAGTDNSPLHF	TGTGCCAGCACACGAGCCGGGACAGATAATTCACCCCTCCACTTT
.	.	TRBV5-1	TRBJ2-5	CASSRQGSETQYF	TGCGCCAGCAGTCGTCAGGGATCAGAGACCCAGTACTTC
.	TRBD2	TRBV11-2	TRBJ2-1	CASSFLAGVNEQFF	TGTGCCAGCAGCTTCCTAGCGGGAGTCAATGAGCAGTTCTTC
.	.	TRBV6-6	TRBJ2-7	CASSLTAREQYF	TGTGCCAGCAGTTTGACAGCACGCGAGCAGTACTTC
.	TRBD1	TRBV4-2	TRBJ2-1	CASSHRGQGTTYNEQFF	TGTGCCAGCAGCCATCGAGGACAGGGAACAACCTACAATGAGCAGTTCTTC
.	TRBD2	TRBV5-1	TRBJ2-5	CASSSGLAGYGETQYF	TGCGCCAGCAGCTCGGGACTAGCGGGATATGGGGAGACCCAGTACTTC
.	TRBD1	TRBV27	TRBJ1-6	CASSKLPGQGNSPLHF	TGTGCCAGCAGTAAATTACCGGGACAGGGCAATTCACCCCTCCACTTT
.	TRBD1	TRBV3-1/TRBV3-2	TRBJ1-2	CASSRGTGGGYGYTF	TGTGCCAGCAGCCGAGGGACAGGGGGCGGCTATGGCTACACCTTC
.	TRBD1	TRBV11-2	TRBJ2-7	CASSIGQVVVLEQYF	TGTGCCAGCAGCATCGGACAGGTTGTGGTTTTAGAGCAGTACTTC
.	.	TRBV10-2	TRBJ2-3	CASRDLRVGTDTQYF	TGCGCCAGCAGAGATCTCAGGGTAGGAACAGATACGCAGTATTTT
.	.	TRBV3-1/TRBV3-2	TRBJ2-2	CASSQRRSGNTGELFF	TGTGCCAGCAGCCAAAGGAGGTCAGGGAACACCGGGGAGCTGTTTTTT
.	.	TRBV7-2	TRBJ2-7	CASSLAGAYEQYF	TGTGCCAGCAGCTTAGCGGGGGCGTACGAGCAGTACTTC
few	TRBD1	TRBV6-1	TRBJ2-7	CASSERTGENYEQYF	TGTGCCAGCAGTGAACGGACAGGGGAAAACTACGAGCAGTACTTC
few	.	TRBV3-1/TRBV3-2	TRBJ1-1	CASSQDRPGGSTEAFF	TGTGCCAGCAGCCAAGATCGTCCCGGGGGGAGCACTGAAGCTTTCTTT
.	TRBD1	TRBV7-2	TRBJ1-5	CASSPAQGVGRQPQHF	TGTGCCAGCAGCCCTGCTCAGGGGGTAGGGCGTCAGCCCCAGCATTTT
.	.	TRBV11-2	TRBJ1-2	CASSLGGIGLDYGYTF	TGTGCCAGCAGCTTAGGGGGCATTGGCCTAGACTATGGCTACACCTTC
few	.	TRBV13	TRBJ2-5	CASSLSGYGQETQYF	TGTGCCAGCAGCTTATCGGGATATGGGCAAGAGACCCAGTACTTC
.	TRBD2	TRBV4-2	TRBJ2-7	CASSQFGGGSGTSYEQYF	TGTGCCAGCAGCCAATTTGGGGGGGGTAGCGGGACTTCCTACGAGCAGTACTTC
.	.	TRBV5-1	TRBJ2-1	CASSLGVFQRSSYNEQFF	TGCGCCAGCAGCTTGGGGGTTTTCCAGCGGAGTTCCTACAATGAGCAGTTCTTC
.	TRBD1	TRBV5-6	TRBJ1-4	CASSSDRGEKLFF	TGTGCCAGCAGCTCGGACAGGGGTGAAAAACTGTTTTTT
.	.	TRBV7-2	TRBJ1-5	CASRRTLNQPQHF	TGTGCCAGCAGAAGGACACTCAATCAGCCCCAGCATTTT
.	.	TRBV18	TRBJ2-2	CASSRAPGGELFF	TGTGCCAGCTCTCGCGCTCCCGGCGGGGAGCTGTTTTTT
.	.	TRBV19	TRBJ2-3	CASSSQVSTDTQYF	TGTGCCAGTAGTAGCCAGGTCAGCACAGATACGCAGTATTTT
.	.	TRBV9	TRBJ1-1	CASSVQNIGTEAFF	TGTGCCAGCAGCGTCCAAAACATCGGGACTGAAGCTTTCTTT
.	TRBD1	TRBV7-2	TRBJ2-7	CASSLGWDRDEQYF	TGTGCCAGCAGCTTAGGGTGGGACAGGGACGAGCAGTACTTC
.	TRBD2	TRBV20-1	TRBJ2-1	CSASGLAGVVEQFF	TGCAGTGCTAGTGGACTAGCGGGAGTAGTTGAGCAGTTCTTC
.	.	TRBV19	TRBJ2-4	CASSDHRVGENIQYF	TGTGCCAGTAGTGACCACAGGGTTGGGGAAAACATTCAGTACTTC
.	.	TRBV6-5	TRBJ1-2	CAVRRGFQTNYGYTF	TGTGCCGTCAGGCGGGGCTTTCAGACTAACTATGGCTACACCTTC